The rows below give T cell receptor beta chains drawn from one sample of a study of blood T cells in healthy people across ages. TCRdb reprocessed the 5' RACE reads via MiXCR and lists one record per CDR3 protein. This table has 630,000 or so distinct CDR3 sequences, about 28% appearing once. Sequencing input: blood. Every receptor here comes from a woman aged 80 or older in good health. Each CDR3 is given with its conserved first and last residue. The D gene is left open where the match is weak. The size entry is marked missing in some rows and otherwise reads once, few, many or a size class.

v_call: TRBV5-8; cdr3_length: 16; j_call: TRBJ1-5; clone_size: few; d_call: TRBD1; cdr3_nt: TGTGCCAGCAGCGGAGCCGGGACAGGCGTCAATCAGCCCCAGCATTTT; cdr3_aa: CASSGAGTGVNQPQHF
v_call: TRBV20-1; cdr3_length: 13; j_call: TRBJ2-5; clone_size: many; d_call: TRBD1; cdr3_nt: TGCAGTGCTAGTAGTCCGACAGGGGGGACCCAGTACTTC; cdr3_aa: CSASSPTGGTQYF
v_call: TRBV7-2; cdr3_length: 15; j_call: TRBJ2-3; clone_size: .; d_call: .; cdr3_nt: TGTGCCAGCAGCTTAGGGGGCAGGGCCGCAGATACGCAGTATTTT; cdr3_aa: CASSLGGRAADTQYF
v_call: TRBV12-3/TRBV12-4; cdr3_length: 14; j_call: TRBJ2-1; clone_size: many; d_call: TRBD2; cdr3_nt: TGTGCCAGCAGAAGACTAGCGGGGGATAGTGAGCAGTTCTTC; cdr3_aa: CASRRLAGDSEQFF
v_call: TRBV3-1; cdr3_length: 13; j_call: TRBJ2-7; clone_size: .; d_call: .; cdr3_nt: TGTGCCAGCAGCCAAGTTGCAGGTTACGAGCAGTACTTC; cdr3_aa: CASSQVAGYEQYF
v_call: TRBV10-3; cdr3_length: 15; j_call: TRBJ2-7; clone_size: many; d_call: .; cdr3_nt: TGTGCCATCAGCGACGCTAGCAGGCGGGGAACCGAGCAGTACTTC; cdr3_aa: CAISDASRRGTEQYF
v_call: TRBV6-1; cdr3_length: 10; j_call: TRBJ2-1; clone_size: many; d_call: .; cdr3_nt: TGTGCCAGCGGAGGGACCCAGCAGTTCTTC; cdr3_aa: CASGGTQQFF
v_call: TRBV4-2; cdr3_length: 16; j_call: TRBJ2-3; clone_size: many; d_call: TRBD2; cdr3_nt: TGTGCCAGCAGCCAAGGGGGGACTAGCGCGACAGATACGCAGTATTTT; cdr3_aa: CASSQGGTSATDTQYF
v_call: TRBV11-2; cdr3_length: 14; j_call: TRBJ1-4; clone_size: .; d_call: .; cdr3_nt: TGTGCCAGCAGCTCCGTCGGACGGAAAGAAAAACTGTTTTTT; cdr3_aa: CASSSVGRKEKLFF
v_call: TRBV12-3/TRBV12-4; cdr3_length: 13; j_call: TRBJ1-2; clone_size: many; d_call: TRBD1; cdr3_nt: TGTGCCAGCACCGTTGACAGGGACTATGGCTACACCTTC; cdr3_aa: CASTVDRDYGYTF
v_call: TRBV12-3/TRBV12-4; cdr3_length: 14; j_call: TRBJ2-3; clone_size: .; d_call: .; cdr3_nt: TGTGCCAGCACCATGGGGGCCTACACAGATACGCAGTATTTT; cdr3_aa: CASTMGAYTDTQYF
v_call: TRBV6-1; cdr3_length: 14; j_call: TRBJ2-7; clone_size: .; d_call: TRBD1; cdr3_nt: TGTGCCATCTCACAGGGGACATTACTTCACGAGCAGTACTTC; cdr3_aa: CAISQGTLLHEQYF
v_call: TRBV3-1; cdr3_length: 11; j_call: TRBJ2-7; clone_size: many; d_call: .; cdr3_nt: TGTGCCAGCAGCCAAGATCACGAGCAGTACTTC; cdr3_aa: CASSQDHEQYF
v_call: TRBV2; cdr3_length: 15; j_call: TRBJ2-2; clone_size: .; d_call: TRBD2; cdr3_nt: TGTGCCAGCATCGGGACTAGCGGGGACTTCGGGGAGCTGTTTTTT; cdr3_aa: CASIGTSGDFGELFF
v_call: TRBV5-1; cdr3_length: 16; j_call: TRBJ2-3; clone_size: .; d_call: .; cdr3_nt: TGCGCCAGCAGCTTATGGCCTGGGAGTTACACAGATACGCAGTATTTT; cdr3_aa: CASSLWPGSYTDTQYF
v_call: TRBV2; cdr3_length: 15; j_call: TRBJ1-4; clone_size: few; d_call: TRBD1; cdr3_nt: TGTGCCAGCACCCGGAGGGGAGGGGGCTCGGAAAAACTGTTTTTT; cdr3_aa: CASTRRGGGSEKLFF
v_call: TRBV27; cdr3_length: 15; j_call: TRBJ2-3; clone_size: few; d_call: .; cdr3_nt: TGTGCCAGCAGTGCCTTAGGGGTTGGGACAGATACGCAGTATTTT; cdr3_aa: CASSALGVGTDTQYF
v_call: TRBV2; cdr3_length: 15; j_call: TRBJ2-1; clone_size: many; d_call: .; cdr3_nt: TGTGCCAGCAGTTCCCGACAGGCCACTACATCTGAGCAGTTCTTC; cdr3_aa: CASSSRQATTSEQFF
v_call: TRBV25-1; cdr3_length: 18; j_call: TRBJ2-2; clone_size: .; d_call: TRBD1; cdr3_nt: TGTGCCAGCAGTGAATCCAGATACAGGGGGCGCATCACCGGGGAGCTGTTTTTT; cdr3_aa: CASSESRYRGRITGELFF
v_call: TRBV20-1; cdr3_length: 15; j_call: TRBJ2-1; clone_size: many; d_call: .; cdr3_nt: TGCAGTGCTATATCGGGACTTTCAAAGGACAATGAGCAGTTCTTC; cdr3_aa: CSAISGLSKDNEQFF
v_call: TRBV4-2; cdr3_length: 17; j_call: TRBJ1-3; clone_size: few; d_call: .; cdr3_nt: TGTGCCAGCAGCCAAGATCGCTTTTCCCTCTCTGGAAACACCATATATTTT; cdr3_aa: CASSQDRFSLSGNTIYF
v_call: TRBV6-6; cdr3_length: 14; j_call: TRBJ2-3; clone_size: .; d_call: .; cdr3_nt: TGTGCCAGCAGTTATCAAAGATACACAGATACGCAGTATTTT; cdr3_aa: CASSYQRYTDTQYF
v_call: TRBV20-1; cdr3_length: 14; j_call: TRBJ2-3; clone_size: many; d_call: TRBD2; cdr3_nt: TGCAGTGGCACACCGACTAGCGAGGCAGATACGCAGTATTTT; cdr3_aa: CSGTPTSEADTQYF
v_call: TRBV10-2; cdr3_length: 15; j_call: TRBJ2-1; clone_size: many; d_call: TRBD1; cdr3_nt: TGCGCCAGCAGGGAGACAGGGGGCAGCTACAATGAGCAGTTCTTC; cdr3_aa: CASRETGGSYNEQFF
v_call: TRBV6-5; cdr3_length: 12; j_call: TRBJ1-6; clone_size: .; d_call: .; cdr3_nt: TGTGCCAGCAGTTATTCTGAAGGGCCCCTCCACTTT; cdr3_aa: CASSYSEGPLHF
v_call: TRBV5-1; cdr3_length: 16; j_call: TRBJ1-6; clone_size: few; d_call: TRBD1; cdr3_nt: TGCGCCAGCAGCCTGGGGGACAGACTCGTAAATTCACCCCTCCACTTT; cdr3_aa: CASSLGDRLVNSPLHF
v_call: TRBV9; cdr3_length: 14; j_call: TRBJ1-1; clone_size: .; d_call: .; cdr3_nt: TGTGCCAGCAGCCGGGACACTAAGAACACTGAAGCTTTCTTT; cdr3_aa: CASSRDTKNTEAFF
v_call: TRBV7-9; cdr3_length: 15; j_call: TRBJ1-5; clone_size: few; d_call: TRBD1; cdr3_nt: TGTGCCAGCAGCTTGGGGGACAGGGCGACTCAGCCCCAGCATTTT; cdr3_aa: CASSLGDRATQPQHF
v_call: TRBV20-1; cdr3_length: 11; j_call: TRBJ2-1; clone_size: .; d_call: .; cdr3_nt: TGCAGTGCCACGATAACGGGCGAGCAGTTCTTC; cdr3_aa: CSATITGEQFF
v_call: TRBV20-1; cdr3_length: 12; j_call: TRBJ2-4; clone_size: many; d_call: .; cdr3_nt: TGCAGTGCCACCTCGTTGGAAAACATTCAGTACTTC; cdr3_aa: CSATSLENIQYF
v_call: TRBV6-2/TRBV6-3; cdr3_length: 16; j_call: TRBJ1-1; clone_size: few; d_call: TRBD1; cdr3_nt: TGTGCCAGCAGTTACTCGAGACAGGGTACGAACACTGAAGCTTTCTTT; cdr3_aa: CASSYSRQGTNTEAFF
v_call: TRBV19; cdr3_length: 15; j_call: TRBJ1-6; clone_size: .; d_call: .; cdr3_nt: TGTGCCAGTAGCGTGGAAACAGGGCGCGGCTCACCCCTCCACTTT; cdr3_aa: CASSVETGRGSPLHF
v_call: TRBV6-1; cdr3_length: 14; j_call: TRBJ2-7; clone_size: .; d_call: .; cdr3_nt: TGTGCCAGCAGTGAGGGGGCCTTAATCTACGAGCAGTACTTC; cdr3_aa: CASSEGALIYEQYF
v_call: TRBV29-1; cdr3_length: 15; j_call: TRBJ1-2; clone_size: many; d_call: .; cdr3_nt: TGCAGCGTTTACCTACAGGGTATCGCTAACTATGGCTACACCTTC; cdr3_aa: CSVYLQGIANYGYTF
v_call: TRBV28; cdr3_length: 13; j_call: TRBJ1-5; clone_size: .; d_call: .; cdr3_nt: TGTCCCAGCATCGGGAATAGCAATCAGCCCCAGCATTTT; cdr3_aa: CPSIGNSNQPQHF
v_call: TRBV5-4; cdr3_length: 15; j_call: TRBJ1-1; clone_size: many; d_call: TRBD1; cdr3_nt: TGTGCCAGCAGCCCACCCGGGACAGGGTATGATTTAGCTTTCTTT; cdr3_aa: CASSPPGTGYDLAFF
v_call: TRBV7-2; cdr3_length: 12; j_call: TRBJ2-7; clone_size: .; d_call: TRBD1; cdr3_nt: TGTGCCAGCAGCCGCCAGGGGGTTGGGCAGTACTTC; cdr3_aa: CASSRQGVGQYF
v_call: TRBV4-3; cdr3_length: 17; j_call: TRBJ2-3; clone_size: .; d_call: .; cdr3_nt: TGCGCCAGCAGCCATGGGGCGCGGACCCCGAGCACAGATACGCAGTATTTT; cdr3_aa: CASSHGARTPSTDTQYF
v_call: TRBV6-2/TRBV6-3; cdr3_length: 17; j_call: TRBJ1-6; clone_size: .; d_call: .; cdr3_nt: TGTGCCAGCAGCCCTACGGACGGACTCGCGGGGTATTCACCCCTCCACTTT; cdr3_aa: CASSPTDGLAGYSPLHF
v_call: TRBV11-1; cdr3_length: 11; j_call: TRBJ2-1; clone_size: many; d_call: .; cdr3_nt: TGTGCCAGCAGCTTCATCTCTGAGCAGTTCTTC; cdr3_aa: CASSFISEQFF
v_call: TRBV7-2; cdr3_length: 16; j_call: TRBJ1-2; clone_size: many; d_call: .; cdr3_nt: TGTGCCAGCAGCTTAGCGGGGCGCGGTACTAACTATGGCTACACCTTC; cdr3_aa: CASSLAGRGTNYGYTF
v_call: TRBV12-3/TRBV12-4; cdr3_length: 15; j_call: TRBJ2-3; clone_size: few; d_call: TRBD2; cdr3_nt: TGTGCCAGCAGCCCCCGGGGGGGTAGCACAGATACGCAGTATTTT; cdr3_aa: CASSPRGGSTDTQYF
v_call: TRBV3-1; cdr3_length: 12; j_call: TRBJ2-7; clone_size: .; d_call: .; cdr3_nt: TGTGCCAGCAGCCAAACTTTATACGAGCAGTACTTC; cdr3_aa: CASSQTLYEQYF
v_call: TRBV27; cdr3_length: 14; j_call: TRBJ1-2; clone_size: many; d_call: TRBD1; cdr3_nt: TGTGCCACCAGGACAAACGACAGGGGATGGGGCTACACCTTC; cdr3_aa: CATRTNDRGWGYTF
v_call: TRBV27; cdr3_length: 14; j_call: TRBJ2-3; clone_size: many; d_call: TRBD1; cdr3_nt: TGTGCCAGCAGTCCAGGACAGGGTGTAGATACGCAGTATTTT; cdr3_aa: CASSPGQGVDTQYF